This TCR beta chain originates from a study of control samples from healthy donors and cancer patients (dated by TCRdb to 2020 to 2022). The method behind the library was the immunoSEQ multiplex PCR assay. TCRdb stores this immuneACCESS table with in-frame sequences only. Part of the clones is absent; in the studies checked, under half of the shortfall reflects unresolved V genes, and no reason is known for the rest. The sample data list 85,000 to 90,000 clones, and 70% to 90% of these were observed just once. About 8.6% of the sample comes from the top ten. CDR1 ENHRY and CDR2 SYGVKD were looked up in the germline V gene. The CDR3 numbers 13 residues from cysteine through phenylalanine. Left in the record is the CDR3 DNA by itself, 39 bases read in frame from the first base. Between the V and J ends, shortened by 6 bases and 0 bases respectively, the junction contains 6 bases. A remark on this clone: The antigen it recognizes is unknown. No base quality information exists; no much larger clone differs at one position. The identical CDR3 is also encoded by other nucleotide sequences in the sample.

Recombination joined TRBV10-3 with TRBJ1-3; the D gene remains uncertain. The material sequenced was PBMCs. This receptor was identified in a woman in her fifties or sixties with colorectal cancer. At the DNA level, the sequence is TGTGCCATCAGACAGAGCTCTGGAAACACCATATATTTT. Its translation is CAIRQSSGNTIYF.